The T cell receptor (beta chain) described here comes from a study of shared T cell receptors in the human thymus listed by TCRdb under 2021. As for the study more broadly: The study examined how the human thymus generates shared, self-reactive T-cell receptor alpha chains.

Relative to germline, V is 1 base shorter and J is 6 bases shorter, with 15 bases between their ends. The germline V gene (reference sequence) gives CDR1 as MNHEY and CDR2 as SMNVEV. The CDR3 starts with the cysteine, ends with the phenylalanine, and has 15 residues. Just CDR3 DNA is preserved here, 45 bases in frame from base 1. The library was generated by the immunoSEQ multiplex PCR assay. TCRdb's version of the immuneACCESS table is confined to in-frame rearrangements and falls short of the full clone set. An unresolved V gene accounts for under half of the shortfall where checked; the remainder is of unknown origin. The sample yields hundreds of thousands of clones; approximately 95% were counted once. Roughly 0.021% of the sample is taken by the ten largest. On this clone: What this receptor recognizes is not known. Base qualities are not at hand, and no much larger clone is one base apart.

The sequenced sample was thymocytes. The rearranged chain carries TRBV27 and TRBJ1-1; the D gene is perhaps TRBD1, on 6 matching bases. This sequence was found in a human donor. The sequenced DNA: TGTGCCAGCAGTTTATGGGGCAGGGGTATCGCTGAAGCTTTCTTT. Its translation is CASSLWGRGIAEAFF.